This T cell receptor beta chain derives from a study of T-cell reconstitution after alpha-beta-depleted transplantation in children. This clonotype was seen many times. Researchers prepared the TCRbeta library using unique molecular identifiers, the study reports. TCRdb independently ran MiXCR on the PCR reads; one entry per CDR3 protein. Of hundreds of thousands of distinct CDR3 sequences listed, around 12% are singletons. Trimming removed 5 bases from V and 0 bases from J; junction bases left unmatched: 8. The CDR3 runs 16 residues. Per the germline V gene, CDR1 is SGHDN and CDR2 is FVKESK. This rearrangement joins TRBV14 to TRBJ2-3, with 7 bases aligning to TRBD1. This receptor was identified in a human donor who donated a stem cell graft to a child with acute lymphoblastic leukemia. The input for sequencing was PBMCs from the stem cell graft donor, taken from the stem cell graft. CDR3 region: CASSKQGYASTDTQYF. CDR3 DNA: TGTGCCAGCAGCAAACAGGGGTATGCTAGCACAGATACGCAGTATTTT.